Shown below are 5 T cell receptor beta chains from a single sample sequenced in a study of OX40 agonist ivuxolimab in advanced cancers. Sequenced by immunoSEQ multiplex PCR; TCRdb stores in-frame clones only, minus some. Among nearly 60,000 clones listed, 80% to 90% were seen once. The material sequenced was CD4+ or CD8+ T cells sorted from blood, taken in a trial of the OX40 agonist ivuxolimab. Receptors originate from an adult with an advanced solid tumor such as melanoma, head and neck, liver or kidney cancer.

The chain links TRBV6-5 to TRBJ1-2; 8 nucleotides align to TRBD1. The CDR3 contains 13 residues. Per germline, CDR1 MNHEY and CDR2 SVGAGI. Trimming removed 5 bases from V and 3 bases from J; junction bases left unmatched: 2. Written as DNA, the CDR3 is TGTGCCAGCAGTATGACAGGGGACTATGGCTACACCTTC. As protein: CASSMTGDYGYTF.

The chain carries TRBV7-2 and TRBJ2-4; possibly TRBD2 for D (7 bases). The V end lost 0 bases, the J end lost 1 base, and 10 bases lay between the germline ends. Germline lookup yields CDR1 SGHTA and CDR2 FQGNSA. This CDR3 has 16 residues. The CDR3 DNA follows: TGTGCCAGCAGCTTAGCGGGGGGGCCGGCCAAAAACATTCAGTACTTC. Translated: CASSLAGGPAKNIQYF.

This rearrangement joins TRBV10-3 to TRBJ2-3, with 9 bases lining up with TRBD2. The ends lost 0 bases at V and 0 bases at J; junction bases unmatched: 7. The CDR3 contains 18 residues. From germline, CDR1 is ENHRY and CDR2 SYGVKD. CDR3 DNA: TGTGCCATCAGTGAGTCCCTGACTAGCGGAGCTAGCACAGATACGCAGTATTTT. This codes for CAISESLTSGASTDTQYF.

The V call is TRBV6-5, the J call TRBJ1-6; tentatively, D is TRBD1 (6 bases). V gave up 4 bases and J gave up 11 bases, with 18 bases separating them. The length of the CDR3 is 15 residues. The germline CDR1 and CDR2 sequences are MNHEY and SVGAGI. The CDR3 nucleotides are TGTGCCAGCAGTTTACAGGGATATCCAGACACACCCCTCCACTTT. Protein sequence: CASSLQGYPDTPLHF.

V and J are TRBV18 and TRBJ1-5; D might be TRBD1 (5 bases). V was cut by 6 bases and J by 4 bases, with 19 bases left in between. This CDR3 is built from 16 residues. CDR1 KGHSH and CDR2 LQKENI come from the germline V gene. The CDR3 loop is CASSPARPGRNQPQHF. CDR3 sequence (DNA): TGTGCCAGCTCCCCCGCCCGGCCAGGGAGGAATCAGCCCCAGCATTTT. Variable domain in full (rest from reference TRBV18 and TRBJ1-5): NAGVMQNPRHLVRRRGQEARLRCSPMKGHSHVYWYRQLPEEGLKFMVYLQKENIIDESGMPKERFSAEFPKEGPSILRIQQVVRGDSAAYFCASSPARPGRNQPQHFGDGTRLSIL.